The sequence of this TCR beta chain was determined in a study of control samples from healthy donors and cancer patients. The protocol was immunoSEQ multiplex PCR, while the TCRdb copy is restricted to in-frame clones and leaves out a portion. In the table there are more than 85,000 clones, under 90% of which are singletons. The CDR3 has 16 residues. Germline-derived CDR1 and CDR2 are MGHRA and YSYEKL. V lost 0 bases to trimming and J lost 3 bases; unmatched junction nucleotides: 4. Sequencing input: blood. This TCR came from a woman between 50 and 59 years old in good health. The V gene is TRBV4-1, the J gene TRBJ1-2, with TRBD1 identical over 10 bases. CDR3 sequence (DNA): TGCGCCAGCAGCCAAGAGACAGGGGGCAAAGACTATGGCTACACCTTC. It yields the protein CASSQETGGKDYGYTF.